Reported below is one TCR beta chain. This sample stems from a study of OX40 agonist ivuxolimab in advanced cancers. Germline CDR1 reads SQVTM; CDR2 reads ANQGSEA. The CDR3 spans 13 residues. With 2 bases clipped from V and 1 base from J, the junction kept 0 bases outside the gene matches. Libraries were prepared by immunoSEQ multiplex PCR; TCRdb keeps only in-frame clonotypes and omits some of them. The sample contains over 100,000 clones, about 94% of which appear only once. Sample: CD4+ or CD8+ T cells sorted from blood, taken in a trial of the OX40 agonist ivuxolimab. The V and J genes are TRBV29-1 and TRBJ2-3, with 7 bases identical to TRBD2. The receptor was derived from an adult with an advanced solid tumor such as melanoma, head and neck, liver or kidney cancer. CDR3 bases: TGCAGCGTTGAACTAGCGGGCACAGATACGCAGTATTTT. Amino acids: CSVELAGTDTQYF.